The 3 T cell receptor beta chains given below trace back to one sample, sequenced in a study of T cells in Graves' hyperthyroidism and ophthalmopathy. Authors of the study amplified TCR beta CDR3 regions from RNA transcripts. Researchers ran a first-round RT-PCR on the TCR CDR3 using the HTBI primer set. TCRdb independently ran MiXCR on the multiplex PCR reads; one entry per CDR3 protein. The data contain 350,000 to 400,000 distinct CDR3 sequences, roughly 18% of them singletons. The source material was blood. These receptors were taken from a man aged 18 to 29 with Graves' ophthalmopathy.

The chain is built from TRBV10-3 and TRBJ1-1; unclear D gene. The germline V and J ends were trimmed by 2 bases and 3 bases, with 4 bases remaining between them. This CDR3 region has 12 residues. Germline CDR1 ENHRY, CDR2 SYGVKD. This CDR3 reads CAISETHTEAFF. The CDR3 DNA is TGTGCCATCAGTGAGACCCACACTGAAGCTTTCTTT.

V and J are TRBV4-1 and TRBJ2-1; possibly TRBD2 for D (5 bases). The CDR3 length is 14 residues. V gave up 4 bases and J gave up 10 bases, with 17 bases separating them. Germline V gives CDR1 MGHRA, CDR2 YSYEKL. CDR3 residues: CASSPYGRVEEQFF. The DNA for the CDR3 is TGCGCCAGCAGCCCTTATGGGCGGGTGGAGGAGCAGTTCTTC.

This clonotype came up a few times. The chain carries TRBV5-1 and TRBJ2-3, with TRBD2 matching over 9 bases. Germline values: CDR1 SGHRS, CDR2 YFSETQ. The CDR3 loop spans 16 amino acids. With 4 bases clipped from V and 1 base from J, the junction kept 7 bases outside the gene matches. The CDR3 protein is CASSRSGTSRTDTQYF. DNA for the CDR3: TGCGCCAGCAGCCGGAGCGGGACTAGCCGCACAGATACGCAGTATTTT. The whole variable domain, remainder taken from reference TRBV5-1 and TRBJ2-3, is KAGVTQTPRYLIKTRGQQVTLSCSPISGHRSVSWYQQTPGQGLQFLFEYFSETQRNKGNFPGRFSGRQFSNSRSEMNVSTLELGDSALYLCASSRSGTSRTDTQYFGPGTRLTVL.